Presented here are 14 T cell receptor beta chains from one specimen sequenced in a study of identical twins. MiXCR was run by TCRdb on the 5' RACE reads, yielding one entry per CDR3 protein. In the table there are more than 400,000 distinct CDR3 sequences, approximately 16% of which are singletons. Separately, the same data were catalogued under a study of yellow fever vaccine responses in identical twins.

The sequencing input was CD4+ T cells sorted from blood. All receptors derive from a woman aged 18 to 35 in good health.

V gene TRBV2 combines with J gene TRBJ2-3; the match to TRBD2 covers 9 bases. The V and J ends lost 5 bases and 5 bases, in that order; junction bases with no gene match: 5. Germline V gives CDR1 SNHLY, CDR2 FYNNEI. CDR3 size: 14 residues. CDR3 loop: CASSTSGLRDTQYF. CDR3 coding DNA: TGTGCCAGCAGTACTAGCGGGTTACGAGATACGCAGTATTTT.

The V gene is TRBV5-1, the J gene TRBJ2-3; 10 bases are shared with TRBD2. The CDR3 spans 15 residues. The V segment lost 5 bases and the J segment 2 bases; nucleotides outside the gene matches: 5. The germline gives CDR1 SGHRS, CDR2 YFSETQ. CDR3: CASRALAGATDTQYF. The CDR3 DNA is TGCGCCAGCAGAGCTCTAGCGGGAGCCACAGATACGCAGTATTTT.

The chain links TRBV14 to TRBJ2-1, with 9 bases matching TRBD2. The length of the CDR3 is 16 residues. Germline values: CDR1 SGHDN, CDR2 FVKESK. V dropped 1 base and J dropped 8; count of bases not matched to a gene: 9. DNA of the CDR3: TGTGCCAGCAGCCAAGGAGGCGGGAGGGCCGGCGATGAGCAGTTCTTC. Its translation: CASSQGGGRAGDEQFF.

This clonotype has more than one count but fewer than ten. The V call is TRBV11-1, the J call TRBJ2-7; TRBD2 aligns across 11 bases. The V and J ends lost 5 bases and 5 bases, in that order; junction bases with no gene match: 17. CDR3 length: 18 amino acids. The V gene's germline CDR1 is SGHAT and CDR2 FQDESV (reference sequence). CDR3 region: CASSHPSGRIPGLNEQYF. The CDR3 bases are TGTGCCAGCAGCCACCCTAGCGGGAGGATCCCCGGGTTAAACGAGCAGTACTTC.

The CDR3: CASSTSSGIFNHYEQFF. CDR3 nucleotides: TGTGCCAGCAGTACGTCTAGCGGGATCTTTAATCACTATGAGCAGTTCTTC. This chain links TRBV28 with TRBJ2-1; 9 nucleotides line up with TRBD2. Looked up from germline, CDR1 is MDHEN and CDR2 is SYDVKM. The CDR3 loop spans 17 amino acids. V lost 5 bases, J lost 8 bases, and 16 bases stayed unmatched.

The genes are TRBV27 and TRBJ1-1; TRBD1 might be the D (5 bases). V shed 3 bases and J shed 0 bases, with 14 bases lying between them. This CDR3 is built from 16 residues. Germline CDR1 reads MNHEY; CDR2 reads SMNVEV (reference sequence). This CDR3 is CASSLGGWLMNTEAFF. CDR3 in DNA: TGTGCCAGCAGTTTGGGGGGATGGTTAATGAACACTGAAGCTTTCTTT.

This clonotype has more than one count but fewer than ten. The chain has TRBV10-2 and TRBJ2-5; D remains unclear. Per the germline V gene, CDR1 is WSHSY and CDR2 is SAAADI. This CDR3 comprises 14 residues. Trimming left V 5 bases short and J 4 bases short, with 14 bases between. CDR3: CASSPRLETETQYF. The CDR3 DNA sequence: TGCGCCAGCAGTCCTAGACTGGAAACAGAGACCCAGTACTTC.

The chain couples TRBV12-3 or TRBV12-4 to TRBJ2-3; 9 nucleotides agree with TRBD1. The CDR3 is 14 residues long. Trimming at V came to 6 bases and at J to 7 bases, leaving 8 bases not matched to a gene. The CDR3 bases are TGTGCCAGCAGCTACAGGGGGCGATCATATACGCAGTATTTT. This encodes CASSYRGRSYTQYF.

The CDR3, as DNA: TGTGCCAGCAGCCAAGCAGCCGGTTACGAGCAGTACGTC. Protein product: CASSQAAGYEQYV. The chain combines TRBV3-1 with TRBJ2-7; D gene ambiguous. V was trimmed by 1 base and J by 4 bases, leaving 8 bases between them. This CDR3 contains 13 residues. From germline, CDR1 is LGHDT and CDR2 YNNKEL (reference sequence).

This clonotype was observed a few times. This chain uses TRBV15 with TRBJ1-2; no clear D gene. V was pared by 0 bases and J by 4 bases, with 9 bases between. The CDR3 runs to 14 residues. Per germline, CDR1 LNHNV and CDR2 YYDKDF (reference sequence). The CDR3 sequence: CATSRDVQLYGYTF. DNA of the CDR3: TGTGCCACCAGCAGAGATGTACAGCTCTATGGCTACACCTTC.

The chain combines TRBV5-5 with TRBJ2-1; D perhaps matches TRBD1 (6 bases). Trimming shortened V by 2 bases and J by 4 bases, and 16 bases separated the two germline ends. The germline gives CDR1 SGHKS, CDR2 YYEKEE (reference sequence). The CDR3 extends over 16 amino acids. DNA of the CDR3: TGTGCCAGCAGCTTCTCCGGGACACCACTTTACAATGAGCAGTTCTTC. It codes for CASSFSGTPLYNEQFF.

The V call is TRBV14, the J call TRBJ2-1; maybe TRBD2 (6 bases). V was clipped by 8 bases and J by 5 bases, with 7 bases between them. Germline V CDR1 and CDR2: SGHDN, FVKESK. There are 11 residues in the CDR3. CDR3 nucleotides: TGTGCCAGCGGGACTCACAATGAGCAGTTCTTC. Protein: CASGTHNEQFF. Full variable domain (rest looked up from reference TRBV14 and TRBJ2-1): EAGVTQFPSHSVIEKGQTVTLRCDPISGHDNLYWYRRVMGKEIKFLLHFVKESKQDESGMPNNRFLAERTGGTYSTLKVQPAELEDSGVYFCASGTHNEQFFGPGTRLTVL.

This clonotype was counted only a few times. The chain recombines TRBV11-2 with TRBJ1-6; D not resolved. The CDR3 has 13 amino acids. Between the trimmed V and J ends, which lost 0 bases and 11 bases, there was a span of 8 bases. Per the germline V gene, CDR1 is SGHAT and CDR2 is FQNNGV. The CDR3 coding sequence is TGTGCCAGCAGCTTAGATGGGTTGACACCCCTCCACTTT. Amino acid sequence: CASSLDGLTPLHF.

The chain joins TRBV12-3 or TRBV12-4 to TRBJ2-5, with 7 positions matching TRBD1. Trimming removed 6 bases from V and 4 bases from J; junction bases left unmatched: 11. The CDR3 is 15 amino acids. CDR3 in amino acids: CASSSGTEVRETQYF. Written as DNA, the CDR3 is TGTGCCAGCAGCTCCGGGACAGAAGTAAGAGAGACCCAGTACTTC.